One sample yielded the 5 T cell receptor beta chains listed below, sequenced in a study of regulatory T cells in long-lasting Graves disease. Combining iRepertoire HTBI primers with Arm-PCR of CDR3 regions, the authors built TCR beta libraries. TCRdb processed the multiplex PCR reads anew with MiXCR; each CDR3 protein has one entry. The sample contains some 230,000 distinct CDR3 sequences, approximately 16% of which appear only once. Noted time point: newly diagnosed GD, antithyroid drugs for less than 3 months. Scientists built the TCR library using RNA that was extracted from PBMCs. The specimen was peripheral blood mononuclear cells (PBMCs), collected at new diagnosis, from a patient treated with antithyroid drugs. The source is a female donor with Graves disease.

In this sample, this clonotype turned up once. The genes are TRBV6-5 and TRBJ2-7, with 11 bases aligning to TRBD2. Germline-derived CDR1 and CDR2 are MNHEY and SVGAGI. The CDR3 covers 17 residues. V lost 3 bases to trimming and J lost 0 bases; unmatched junction nucleotides: 7. This chain's CDR3 is CASSYSSGRSSSYEQYF. Here the CDR3 DNA reads TGTGCCAGCAGTTATTCTAGCGGGAGGTCAAGCTCCTACGAGCAGTACTTC.

This clonotype was picked up many times. The chain uses TRBV27 and TRBJ1-2, with a weak D call TRBD1 (5 bases). The CDR3 length is 17 residues. Trimming removed 5 bases from V and 4 bases from J, with 23 bases in between. Germline V lookup: CDR1 MNHEY, CDR2 SMNVEV (reference sequence). The CDR3, as DNA: TGTGCCAGCAGTACCACCGGGACGCTTGGCTCTGGCTATGGCTACACCTTC. Translation gives CASSTTGTLGSGYGYTF.

V and J are TRBV11-1 and TRBJ2-7, with TRBD1 as a possible D gene (6 bases). The ends were cut back, 2 bases at V and 7 bases at J, with 12 bases in the middle. This CDR3 has 13 residues. CDR1 is SGHAT and CDR2 is FQDESV in the germline V gene (reference sequence). CDR3 sequence: CASSLMIGTEQYF. The CDR3 DNA reads TGTGCCAGCAGCTTAATGATCGGGACAGAGCAGTACTTC.

This clonotype was picked up a small number of times. The chain joins TRBV11-2 to TRBJ2-7; TRBD2 matches at 7 bases. The trim removed 1 base at V and 2 bases at J, leaving 8 bases unmatched. Germline lookup yields CDR1 SGHAT and CDR2 FQNNGV. This CDR3 has 16 amino acids. CDR3 DNA sequence: TGTGCCAGCAGCTTAGTCCAGGGCGGGGGTACCTACGAGCAGTACTTC. Protein product: CASSLVQGGGTYEQYF.

There are many counts of this clonotype. This chain connects TRBV29-1 to TRBJ2-1; the D gene is possibly TRBD2 (6 bases). CDR3 size: 16 residues. Germline V CDR1 and CDR2: SQVTM, ANQGSEA. V gave up 2 bases and J gave up 0 bases, with 14 bases separating them. The CDR3, as DNA: TGCAGCGTTGAATCGGGGAGCGGGTCCTCCTACAATGAGCAGTTCTTC. It specifies CSVESGSGSSYNEQFF.